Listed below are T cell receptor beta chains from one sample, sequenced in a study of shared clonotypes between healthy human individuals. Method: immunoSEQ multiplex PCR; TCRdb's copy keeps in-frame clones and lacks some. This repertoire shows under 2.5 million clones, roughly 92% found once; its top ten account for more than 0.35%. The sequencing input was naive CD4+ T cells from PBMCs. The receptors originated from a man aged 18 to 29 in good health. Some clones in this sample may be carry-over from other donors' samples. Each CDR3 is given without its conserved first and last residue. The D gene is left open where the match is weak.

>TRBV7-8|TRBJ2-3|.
ASSFRDGGDTQY
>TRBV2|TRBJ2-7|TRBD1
ASTTGTGSYEQY
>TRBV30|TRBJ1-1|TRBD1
AWSGQGRHTEAF
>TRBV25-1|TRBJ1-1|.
ASSGRGPEAF
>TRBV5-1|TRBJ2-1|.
ASSSPGGGEQF
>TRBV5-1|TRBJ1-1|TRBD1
ASSSQGGNTEAF
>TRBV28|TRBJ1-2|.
ASSPQIYDSYGYT
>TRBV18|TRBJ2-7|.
ASSPPGKPSYEQY
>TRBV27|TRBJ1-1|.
ASSLTSGRTVNTEAF
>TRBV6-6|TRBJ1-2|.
ASSYSSGGRWGYT
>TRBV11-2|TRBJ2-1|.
ASRGTVHEQF
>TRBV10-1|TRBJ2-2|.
ASAGPSTGELF
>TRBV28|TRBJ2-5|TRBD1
ASRHRDRVVETQY
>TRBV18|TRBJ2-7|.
ASSPSQGDSAEQY
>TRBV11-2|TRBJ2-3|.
ASSSKRGQYAQY
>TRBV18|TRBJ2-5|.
ASSPPSRSEETQY
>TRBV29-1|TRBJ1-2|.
SVERFPDRDGYT
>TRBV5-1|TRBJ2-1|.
ASSLDGRTGNEQF
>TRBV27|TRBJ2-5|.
ASSLRGATGETQY
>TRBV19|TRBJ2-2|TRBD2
ASISVAGTTWGAGELF
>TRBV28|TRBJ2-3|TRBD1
ASRTTGSTDTQY
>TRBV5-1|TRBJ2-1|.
ASSLGSGRSYNEQF
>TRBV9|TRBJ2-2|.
ASSASPGGELF
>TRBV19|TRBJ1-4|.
ASSLRDRELF
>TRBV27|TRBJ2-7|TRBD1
ASSLYDRVVYEQY
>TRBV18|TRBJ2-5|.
ASSTQGKETQY
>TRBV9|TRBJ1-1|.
ASSVGTGMNTEAF
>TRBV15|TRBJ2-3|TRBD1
ATSRDFDRGTDTQY
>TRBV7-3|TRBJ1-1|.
ASSLLSPGNTEAF
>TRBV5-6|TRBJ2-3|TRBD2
ASSLLSGRTSTDTQY
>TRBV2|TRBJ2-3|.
ASSEAFFYLAGNQDTQY
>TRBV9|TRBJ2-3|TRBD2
ASSPSGSTDTQY
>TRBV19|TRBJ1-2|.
ASSINSPNYGYT
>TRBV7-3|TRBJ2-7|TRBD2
ASSSERGYEQY
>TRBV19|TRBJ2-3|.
ASSEDRLGTDTQY
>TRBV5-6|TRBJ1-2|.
ASSTATGSGGYT
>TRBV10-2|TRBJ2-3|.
ASSESRPGVQRTDTQY
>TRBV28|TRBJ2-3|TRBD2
ASSKAGGGPDTQY
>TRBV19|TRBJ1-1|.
ASSIGRRTEAF
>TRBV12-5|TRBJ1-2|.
ASALGHSGGGYT
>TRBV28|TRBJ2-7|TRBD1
ASRVSGTGVTYEQY
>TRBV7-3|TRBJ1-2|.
ASSLRPGGGYT
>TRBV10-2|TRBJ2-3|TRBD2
ASRGLAGTTDTQY
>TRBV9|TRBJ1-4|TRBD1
ASSVGPTGLNEKLF
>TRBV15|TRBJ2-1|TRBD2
ATSRGLAGGVNEQF
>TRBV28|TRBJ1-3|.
ATVPSTGNTIY
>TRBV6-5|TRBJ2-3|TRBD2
ASRSGRFTDTQY
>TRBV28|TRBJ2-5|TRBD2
ASSLAGGQETQY